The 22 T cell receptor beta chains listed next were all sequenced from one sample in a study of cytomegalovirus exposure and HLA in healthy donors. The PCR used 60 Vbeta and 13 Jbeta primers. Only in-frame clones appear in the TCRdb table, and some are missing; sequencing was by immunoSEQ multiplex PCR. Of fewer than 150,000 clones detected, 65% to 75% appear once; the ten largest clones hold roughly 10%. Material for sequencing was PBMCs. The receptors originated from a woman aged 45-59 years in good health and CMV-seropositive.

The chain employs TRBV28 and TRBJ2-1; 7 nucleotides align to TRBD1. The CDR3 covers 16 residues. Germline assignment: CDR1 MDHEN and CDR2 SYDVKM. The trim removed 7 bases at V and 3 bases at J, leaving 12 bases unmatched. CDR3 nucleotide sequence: TGTGCCAGCAAAACCCCCTGGGGACAGTACTACAATGAGCAGTTCTTC. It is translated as CASKTPWGQYYNEQFF.

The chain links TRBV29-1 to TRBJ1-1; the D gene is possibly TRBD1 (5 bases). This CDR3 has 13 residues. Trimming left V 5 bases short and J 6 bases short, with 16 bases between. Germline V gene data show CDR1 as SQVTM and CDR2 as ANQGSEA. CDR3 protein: CSVWAGGLAEAFF. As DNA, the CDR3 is TGCAGCGTTTGGGCCGGGGGTCTAGCTGAAGCTTTCTTT.

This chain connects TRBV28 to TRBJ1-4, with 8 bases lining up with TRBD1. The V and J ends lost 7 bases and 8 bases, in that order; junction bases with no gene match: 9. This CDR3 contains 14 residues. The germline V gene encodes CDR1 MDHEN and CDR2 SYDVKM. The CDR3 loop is CASTTRTGWEKLFF. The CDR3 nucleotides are TGTGCCAGCACCACGAGGACAGGGTGGGAAAAACTGTTTTTT. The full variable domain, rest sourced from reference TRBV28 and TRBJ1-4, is DVKVTQSSRYLVKRTGEKVFLECVQDMDHENMFWYRQDPGLGLRLIYFSYDVKMKEKGDIPEGYSVSREKKERFSLILESASTNQTSMYLCASTTRTGWEKLFFGSGTQLSVL.

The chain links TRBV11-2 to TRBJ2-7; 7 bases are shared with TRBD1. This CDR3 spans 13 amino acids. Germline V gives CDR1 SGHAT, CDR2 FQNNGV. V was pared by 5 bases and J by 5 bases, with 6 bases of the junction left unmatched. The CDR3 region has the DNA TGTGCCAGCAGCCCCCGGGACAGAAACGAGCAGTACTTC. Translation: CASSPRDRNEQYF.

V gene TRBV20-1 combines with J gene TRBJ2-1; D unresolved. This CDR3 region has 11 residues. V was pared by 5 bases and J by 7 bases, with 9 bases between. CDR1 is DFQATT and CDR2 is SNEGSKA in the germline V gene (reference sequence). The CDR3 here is CSAPPLNEQFF. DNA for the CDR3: TGCAGTGCTCCCCCGTTAAATGAGCAGTTCTTC.

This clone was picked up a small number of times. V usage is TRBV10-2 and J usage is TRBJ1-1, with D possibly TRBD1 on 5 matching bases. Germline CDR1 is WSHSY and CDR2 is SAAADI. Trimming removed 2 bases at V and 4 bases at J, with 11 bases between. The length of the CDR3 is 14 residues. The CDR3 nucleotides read TGCGCCAGCAGTGAGACCCAGGGCTTCACTGAAGCTTTCTTT. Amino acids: CASSETQGFTEAFF.

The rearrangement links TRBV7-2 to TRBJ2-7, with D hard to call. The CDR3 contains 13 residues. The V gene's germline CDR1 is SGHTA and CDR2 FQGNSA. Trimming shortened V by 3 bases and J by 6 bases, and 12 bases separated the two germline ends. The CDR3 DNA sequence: TGTGCCAGCAGCTTGGGCCCAGTTCCCGAGCAGTACTTC. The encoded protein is CASSLGPVPEQYF.

The CDR3 DNA reads TGTGCCAGCAGTTCCCGCGGGGGTTTTCAGCCCCAGCATTTT. It yields the protein CASSSRGGFQPQHF. The chain employs TRBV6-5 and TRBJ1-5, with a tentative D call TRBD1 (5 bases). The CDR3 is 14 amino acids. From germline, CDR1 is MNHEY and CDR2 SVGAGI. Trimming stripped 4 bases from V and 6 bases from J, with 13 bases between.

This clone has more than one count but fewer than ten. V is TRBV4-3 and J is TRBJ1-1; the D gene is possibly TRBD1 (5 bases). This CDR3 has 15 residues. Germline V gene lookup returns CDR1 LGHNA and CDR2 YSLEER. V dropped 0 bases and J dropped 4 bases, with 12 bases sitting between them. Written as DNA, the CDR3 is TGCGCCAGCAGCCAAGAAGCCAGGGCATCCACTGAAGCTTTCTTT. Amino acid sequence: CASSQEARASTEAFF.

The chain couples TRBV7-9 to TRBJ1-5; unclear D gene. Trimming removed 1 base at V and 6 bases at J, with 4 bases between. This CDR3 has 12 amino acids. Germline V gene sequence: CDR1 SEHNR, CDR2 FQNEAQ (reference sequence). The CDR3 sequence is CASSLDRQPQHF. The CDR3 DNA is TGTGCCAGCAGCTTAGATCGTCAGCCCCAGCATTTT.

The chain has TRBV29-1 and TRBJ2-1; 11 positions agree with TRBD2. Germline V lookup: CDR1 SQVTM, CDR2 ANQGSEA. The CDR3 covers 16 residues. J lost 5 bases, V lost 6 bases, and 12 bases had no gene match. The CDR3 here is CSVDGTSGYADNEQFF. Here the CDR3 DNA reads TGCAGCGTCGATGGGACTAGCGGATATGCGGACAATGAGCAGTTCTTC.

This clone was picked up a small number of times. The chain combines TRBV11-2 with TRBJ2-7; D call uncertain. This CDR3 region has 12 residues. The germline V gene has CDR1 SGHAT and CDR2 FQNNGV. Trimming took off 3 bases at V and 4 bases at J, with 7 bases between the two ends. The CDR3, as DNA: TGTGCCAGCAGCTTTGGCCTTTACGAGCAGTACTTC. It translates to CASSFGLYEQYF.

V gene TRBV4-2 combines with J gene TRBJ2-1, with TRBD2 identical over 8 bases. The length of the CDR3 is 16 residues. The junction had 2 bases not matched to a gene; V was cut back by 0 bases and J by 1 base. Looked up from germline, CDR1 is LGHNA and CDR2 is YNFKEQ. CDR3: CASSQDERGSYNEQFF. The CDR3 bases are TGTGCCAGCAGCCAAGATGAGCGGGGGTCCTACAATGAGCAGTTCTTC.

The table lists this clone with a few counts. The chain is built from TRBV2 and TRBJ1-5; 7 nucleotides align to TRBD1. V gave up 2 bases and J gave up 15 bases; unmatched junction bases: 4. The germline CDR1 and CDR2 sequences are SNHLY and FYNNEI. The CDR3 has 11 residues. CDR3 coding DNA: TGTGCCAGCAGTGAAACAGGGGCATTGCATTTT. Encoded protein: CASSETGALHF.

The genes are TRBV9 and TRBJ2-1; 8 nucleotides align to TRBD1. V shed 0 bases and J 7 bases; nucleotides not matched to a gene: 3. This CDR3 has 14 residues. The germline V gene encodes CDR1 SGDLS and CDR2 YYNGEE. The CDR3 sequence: CASSVGDRLNEQFF. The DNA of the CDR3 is TGTGCCAGCAGCGTAGGGGACAGGCTAAATGAGCAGTTCTTC.

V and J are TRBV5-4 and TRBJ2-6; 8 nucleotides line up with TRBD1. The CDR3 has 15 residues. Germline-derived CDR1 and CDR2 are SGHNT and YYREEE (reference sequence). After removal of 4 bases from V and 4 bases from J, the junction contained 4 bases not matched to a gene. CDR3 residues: CASSRTGFGANVLTF. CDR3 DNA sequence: TGTGCCAGCAGCCGGACAGGGTTCGGGGCCAACGTCCTGACTTTC.

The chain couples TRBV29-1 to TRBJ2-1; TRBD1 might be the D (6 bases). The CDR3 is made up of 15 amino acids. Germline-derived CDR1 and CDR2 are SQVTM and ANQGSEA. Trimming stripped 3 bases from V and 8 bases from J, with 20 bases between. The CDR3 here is CSVDANWAQGYEQFF. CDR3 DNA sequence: TGCAGCGTTGACGCTAACTGGGCACAGGGTTATGAGCAGTTCTTC.

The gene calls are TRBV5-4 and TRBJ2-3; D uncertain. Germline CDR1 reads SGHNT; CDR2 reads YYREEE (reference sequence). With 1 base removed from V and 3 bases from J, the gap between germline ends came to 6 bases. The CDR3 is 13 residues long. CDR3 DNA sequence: TGTGCCAGCAGCTTGCAAGCGACAGATACGCAGTATTTT. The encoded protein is CASSLQATDTQYF.

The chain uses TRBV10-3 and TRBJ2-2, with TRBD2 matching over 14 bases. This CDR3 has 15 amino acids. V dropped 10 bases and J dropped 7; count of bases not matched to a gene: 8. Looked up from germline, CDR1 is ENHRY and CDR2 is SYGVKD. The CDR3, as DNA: TGTGCCACCTCGGGACTAGCGGGAGTGAACGGGGAGCTGTTTTTT. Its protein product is CATSGLAGVNGELFF.

CDR3 in amino acids: CASSLSLAAQETQYF. Written as DNA, the CDR3 is TGTGCCAGCAGCTTATCACTAGCGGCCCAAGAGACCCAGTACTTC. The chain joins TRBV7-7 to TRBJ2-5, with 8 bases fitting TRBD2. With V trimmed by 2 bases and J by 1 base, 3 bases remained unmatched. This CDR3 has 15 residues. Germline CDR1 and CDR2: SSHAT and FNYEAQ (reference sequence).

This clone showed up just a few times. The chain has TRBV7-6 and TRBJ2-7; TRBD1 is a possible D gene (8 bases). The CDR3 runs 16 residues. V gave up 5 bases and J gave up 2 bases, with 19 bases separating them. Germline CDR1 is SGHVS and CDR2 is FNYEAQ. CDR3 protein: CASSPPSQGGTYEQYF. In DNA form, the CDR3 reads TGTGCCAGCAGCCCACCCTCACAGGGGGGGACCTACGAGCAGTACTTC.

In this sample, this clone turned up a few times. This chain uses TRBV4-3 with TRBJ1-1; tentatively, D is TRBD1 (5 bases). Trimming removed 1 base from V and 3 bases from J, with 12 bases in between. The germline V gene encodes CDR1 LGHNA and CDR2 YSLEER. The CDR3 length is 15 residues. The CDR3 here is CASSQVQGRYTEAFF. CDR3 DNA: TGCGCCAGCAGCCAAGTCCAGGGTCGGTACACTGAAGCTTTCTTT.